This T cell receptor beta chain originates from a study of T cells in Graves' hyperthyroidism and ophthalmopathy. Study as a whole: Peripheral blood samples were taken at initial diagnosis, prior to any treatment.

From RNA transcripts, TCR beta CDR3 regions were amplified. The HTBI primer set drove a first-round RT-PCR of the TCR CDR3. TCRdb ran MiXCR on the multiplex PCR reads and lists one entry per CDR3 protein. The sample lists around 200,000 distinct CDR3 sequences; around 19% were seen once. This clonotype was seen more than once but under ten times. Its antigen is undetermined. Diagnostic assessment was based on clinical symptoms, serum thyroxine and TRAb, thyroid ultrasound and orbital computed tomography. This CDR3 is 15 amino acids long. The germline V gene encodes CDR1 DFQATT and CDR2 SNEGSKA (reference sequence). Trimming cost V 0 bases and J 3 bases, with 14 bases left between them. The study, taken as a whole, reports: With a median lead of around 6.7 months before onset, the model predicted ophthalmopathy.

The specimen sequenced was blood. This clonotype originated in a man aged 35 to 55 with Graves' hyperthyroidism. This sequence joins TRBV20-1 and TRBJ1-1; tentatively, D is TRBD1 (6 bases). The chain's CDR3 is CSAREVGRGYTEAFF. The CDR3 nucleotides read TGCAGTGCTAGAGAGGTAGGAAGGGGGTACACTGAAGCTTTCTTT.